The source of this TCR beta chain is a study of radiotherapy plus CTLA-4 blockade in lung cancer. Study summary: For less than 20% of patients, objective responses occurred, and around 31% had disease control.

The method was immunoSEQ multiplex PCR; TCRdb's version includes in-frame clones alone and lacks a portion of them. The data contain under 70,000 clones, about 72% of them singletons. Study-wide results and caveats: Blood-borne expansion of tumor-derived TCR clones followed radiotherapy plus ipilimumab. The best prediction of response reportedly came from early blood T cell clone dynamics, with interferon-beta.

Each patient with chemo-refractory metastatic non-small-cell lung cancer was treated with focal radiation plus CTLA-4 blockade using ipilimumab. Comment on this clone: Its antigen is undetermined.

Between the trimmed V and J ends, which lost 1 base and 1 base, there was a span of 19 bases. Germline V gene sequence: CDR1 SGDLS, CDR2 YYNGEE. The CDR3 is made up of 18 amino acids. The rearrangement joins TRBV9 to TRBJ2-3; D ambiguous. This receptor was obtained from a human donor with non-small cell lung cancer who had a complete response to radiotherapy plus ipilimumab. The specimen comprised peripheral blood, sampled from a patient treated with radiotherapy plus ipilimumab. The CDR3 DNA sequence: TGTGCCAGCAGCGTAAAAGACTTCTTTTTTGCCCGCACAGATACGCAGTATTTT. Its protein is CASSVKDFFFARTDTQYF.